This T cell receptor beta chain was captured by sequencing in a study of blood T cell repertoires in COVID-19. At the level of the study: In each case, the material was cDNA or gDNA derived from T cells, B-cell-depleted T cells, or PBMCs.

How the authors handled the data: Cell counts per sample came from amplifying reference gene primers. Profiling relied on immunoSEQ multiplex PCR, and the TCRdb table lists in-frame clones only, not all of them. The D gene and trimming were derived from the DNA, and the V and J assignments and clone size from that table. The sample carries a few hundred thousand clones, nearly 90% recorded once. Trimming pared 1 base from V and 3 bases from J, leaving 13 bases between. The CDR3 is 15 residues long. Germline V gene data show CDR1 as MGHRA and CDR2 as YSYEKL. This sequence joins TRBV4-1 and TRBJ2-7; D is perhaps TRBD1 (6 bases). The receptor's source is a woman in her thirties who had recovered from COVID-19. The sequenced sample was PBMCs or T cells enriched from blood (not recorded which). In DNA form, the CDR3 reads TGCGCCAGCAGCCAAGGGCTAAGGACAGACTACGAGCAGTACTTC. Translation: CASSQGLRTDYEQYF.